This TCR beta chain was captured in a study of cytomegalovirus exposure and HLA in healthy donors. Study context: Unique TCR beta sequences numbering 120 million or so came from approximately 180 million T cells in an earlier analysis. Early released data had about 85 million unique TCRs, all coming from HLA-typed donors.

By its share, this clone is large. Its specificity is not known. PCR was performed using 60 Vbeta and 13 Jbeta primers. Sequencing used immunoSEQ multiplex PCR; TCRdb keeps in-frame clones, though not all of them. The sample comprises around 89,000 clones, roughly 70% of which are singletons, and less than 4% rests with the top ten. Study-level findings and limits: Cytomegalovirus-associated status was assigned to fewer than 200 TCR beta chains. 87-base-pair reads could not separate some V segments, including TRBV6-2 and TRBV6-3.

The CDR3 totals 17 residues. CDR1 is LGHNA and CDR2 is YSLEER in the germline V gene. The ends lost 0 bases at V and 1 base at J; junction bases unmatched: 5. The sequencing sample was made of PBMCs. The V gene is TRBV4-3, the J gene TRBJ2-3; 9 positions match TRBD2. This receptor was obtained from a man in his forties in good health and CMV-seronegative. CDR3 bases: TGCGCCAGCAGCCAAGAGGATAGCGGGAGCCGCACAGATACGCAGTATTTT. It encodes CASSQEDSGSRTDTQYF.